Listed here are 9 T cell receptor beta chains from one sample, sequenced in a study of blood T cell repertoires in COVID-19. The repertoire was sequenced with immunoSEQ multiplex PCR; TCRdb's copy has only in-frame clones and lacks some. The sample lists under 350,000 clones, approximately 91% seen once, with around 1.7% in the top ten. Sequenced: PBMCs or T cells enriched from blood (not recorded which). The receptors derive from a woman in her thirties or forties who had recovered from COVID-19.

This chain links TRBV7-9 with TRBJ2-1; TRBD2 aligns across 12 bases. CDR1 SEHNR and CDR2 FQNEAQ come from the germline V gene (reference sequence). This CDR3 has 16 residues. J lost 8 bases, V lost 3 bases, and 8 bases had no gene match. CDR3 amino acids: CASSFGGTSGRHEQFF. CDR3 in DNA: TGTGCCAGCAGCTTTGGCGGGACTAGCGGGCGTCATGAGCAGTTCTTC.

This clone was observed a handful of times. The rearrangement links TRBV5-6 to TRBJ2-2, with D perhaps TRBD1 (6 bases). The V gene's germline CDR1 is SGHDT and CDR2 YYEEEE. Trimming removed 4 bases at V and 3 bases at J, with 13 bases between. CDR3 size: 15 residues. The chain's CDR3 is CASSPQTGYTGELFF. The CDR3 bases are TGTGCCAGCAGCCCTCAAACAGGGTACACCGGGGAGCTGTTTTTT.

The V gene is TRBV7-2, the J gene TRBJ1-2, with TRBD1 matching 8 bases. Germline V CDR1 and CDR2: SGHTA, FQGNSA. This CDR3 comprises 14 residues. The ends lost 5 bases at V and 3 bases at J; junction bases unmatched: 5. This CDR3 reads CASSPGGQDYGYTF. CDR3 nucleotide sequence: TGTGCCAGCAGCCCAGGGGGCCAGGACTATGGCTACACCTTC.

V is TRBV5-4 and J is TRBJ1-1; 7 bases line up with TRBD1. This CDR3 has 14 residues. After removal of 7 bases from V and 0 bases from J, the junction contained 6 bases not matched to a gene. The germline V gene has CDR1 SGHNT and CDR2 YYREEE (reference sequence). The CDR3 DNA follows: TGTGCCAGCGCCCGACAGGGAGTGAACACTGAAGCTTTCTTT. This gives the protein CASARQGVNTEAFF.

The gene calls are TRBV6-5 and TRBJ1-2; weak D call: TRBD1 (5 bases). The CDR3 is made up of 16 amino acids. Trimming pared 0 bases from V and 5 bases from J, leaving 16 bases between. Germline assignment: CDR1 MNHEY and CDR2 SVGAGI. The CDR3 region is CASSYSKAGLLYGYTF. CDR3 nucleotide sequence: TGTGCCAGCAGTTACTCGAAAGCAGGGCTCCTTTATGGCTACACCTTC.

This clone was counted between two and nine times. The chain couples TRBV18 to TRBJ1-1; tentative D call: TRBD1 (6 bases). This CDR3 is 13 amino acids long. Trimming took off 2 bases at V and 9 bases at J, with 13 bases between the two ends. Germline CDR1 reads KGHSH; CDR2 reads LQKENI. The CDR3 loop is CASSPERGQKAFF. The CDR3 nucleotides read TGTGCCAGCTCACCAGAGAGGGGACAAAAAGCTTTCTTT.

The count of this clone is one. This sequence joins TRBV18 and TRBJ1-4, with D tentatively TRBD1 (5 bases). The CDR3 consists of 14 residues. Germline loops: CDR1 KGHSH, CDR2 LQKENI. Trimming stripped 5 bases from V and 5 bases from J, with 12 bases between. The CDR3 nucleotides are TGTGCCAGCTCATCAGGGTTATTCAATGAAAAACTGTTTTTT. It encodes CASSSGLFNEKLFF.

The V gene is TRBV14, the J gene TRBJ1-1; D remains unclear. Per the germline V gene, CDR1 is SGHDN and CDR2 is FVKESK. Trimming cost V 2 bases and J 5 bases, with 9 bases left between them. CDR3 length: 13 amino acids. The CDR3 here is CASSQTIVTEAFF. CDR3 DNA: TGTGCCAGCAGCCAAACTATAGTAACTGAAGCTTTCTTT.

This chain connects TRBV2 to TRBJ1-4; 8 nucleotides match TRBD1. Germline-derived CDR1 and CDR2 are SNHLY and FYNNEI. The CDR3 runs to 13 residues. Trimming cost V 6 bases and J 7 bases; bases outside gene matches: 4. The CDR3 loop is CASSRQGIEKLFF. The CDR3 DNA is TGTGCCAGCAGCCGACAGGGGATTGAAAAACTGTTTTTT.